The next 5 T cell receptor beta chains were all read from a single sample in a study of T-cell memory formation after mild COVID-19. TCRdb fed the 5' RACE reads into MiXCR, producing one record per CDR3 protein. Of about 5,000 distinct CDR3 sequences listed, roughly 44% are singletons. Sequencing was carried out using PBMCs or a T cell subset sorted from them (not recorded which). Every receptor here comes from an adult who had mild COVID-19 (a few samples of this study predate the infection). Cell type and time point are not known.

This clonotype ranks as medium-sized. The V call is TRBV20-1, the J call TRBJ2-1; 7 nucleotides agree with TRBD1. The V and J ends lost 6 bases and 2 bases, in that order; junction bases with no gene match: 4. There are 13 residues in the CDR3. The germline gives CDR1 DFQATT, CDR2 SNEGSKA (reference sequence). CDR3 DNA sequence: TGCAGTGCCTTGACAGGGACCTACAATGAGCAGTTCTTC. Amino acid sequence: CSALTGTYNEQFF.

This chain uses TRBV6-2 or TRBV6-3 with TRBJ1-5; tentative D call: TRBD1 (5 bases). The V gene's germline CDR1 is MNHEY and CDR2 SVGEGT. The length of the CDR3 is 14 residues. V was trimmed by 6 bases and J by 7 bases, leaving 16 bases between them. CDR3 bases: TGTGCCAGCAGAAATGTGGGAGGGGACCAGCCCCAGCATTTT. This codes for CASRNVGGDQPQHF.

This clonotype is judged medium-sized. V gene TRBV20-1 combines with J gene TRBJ1-5; TRBD1 is a possible D gene (5 bases). In germline, CDR1 is DFQATT, CDR2 SNEGSKA (reference sequence). V was pared by 6 bases and J by 3 bases, with 18 bases between. The CDR3 runs to 15 residues. The CDR3 region has the DNA TGCAGTGCCCCTGACGACAGCGACTTCAATCAGCCCCAGCATTTT. As protein: CSAPDDSDFNQPQHF.

This clonotype turned up a few times. The chain joins TRBV11-1 to TRBJ2-2; D gene ambiguous. Germline V gene lookup returns CDR1 SGHAT and CDR2 FQDESV (reference sequence). With 4 bases removed from V and 0 bases from J, the gap between germline ends came to 9 bases. The CDR3 consists of 15 residues. DNA of the CDR3: TGTGCCAGCAGCTCGGACCTATCGAACACCGGGGAGCTGTTTTTT. This translates into CASSSDLSNTGELFF. Full variable domain (remainder filled in from reference TRBV11-1 and TRBJ2-2): EAEVAQSPRYKITEKSQAVAFWCDPISGHATLYWYRQILGQGPELLVQFQDESVVDDSQLPKDRFSAERLKGVDSTLKIQPAELGDSAMYLCASSSDLSNTGELFFGEGSRLTVL.

This chain links TRBV15 with TRBJ2-3, with 11 positions matching TRBD2. CDR3 length: 18 amino acids. Unmatched junction bases numbered 9, after V lost 1 base and J lost 3 bases. Germline assignment: CDR1 LNHNV and CDR2 YYDKDF (reference sequence). This CDR3 is CATSRGVGLAGGTDTQYF. As DNA, the CDR3 is TGTGCCACCAGCAGAGGCGTCGGGCTAGCGGGAGGAACAGATACGCAGTATTTT. The complete variable domain, with remaining parts taken from reference TRBV15 and TRBJ2-3, reads DAMVIQNPRYQVTQFGKPVTLSCSQTLNHNVMYWYQQKSSQAPKLLFHYYDKDFNNEADTPDNFQSRRPNTSFCFLDIRSPGLGDTAMYLCATSRGVGLAGGTDTQYFGPGTRLTVL.